This entry concerns a single T cell receptor (beta chain). Its antigen is still unknown. This sample was included in a study of blood T cells in healthy people across ages. Looking at the study overall: Per two T cells, about one barcoded beta molecule was captured through template switching.

Germline CDR1 reads MGHRA; CDR2 reads YSYEKL. With 1 base removed from V and 5 bases from J, the gap between germline ends came to 14 bases. The CDR3 is 15 amino acids. Findings and limits, study-wide: As naive T cell percentage varied, TCR beta diversity correlated strongly with it. Researchers judged that diversity estimates from one million T cells fell short of true values.

With a J-beta primer mix and a sample-barcoded 5' primer, a second PCR ran about 7 to 12 cycles. Tags on each cDNA molecule came from a template-switch adaptor with 12 random nucleotides. TCRdb called the 5' RACE reads again in MiXCR, with one record for every CDR3 protein. The table shows approximately 1,000,000 distinct CDR3 sequences, with 35% to 40% occurring only once. The J gene is TRBJ2-5, the V gene TRBV4-1; D gene ambiguous. Sequencing input: blood. The sequence came from a man younger than 35 in good health. CDR3 DNA: TGCGCCAGCAGCCAAGTGGGTATCAAGTTGGAGACCCAGTACTTC. It translates to CASSQVGIKLETQYF.